The source of this TCR beta chain is a study of cytomegalovirus exposure and HLA in healthy donors. Produced via immunoSEQ multiplex PCR; TCRdb's table is partial and in-frame only. Among approximately 160,000 clones listed, about 90% were seen once. The CDR3 loop spans 12 amino acids. Germline CDR1 reads ENHRY; CDR2 reads SYGVKD. Trimming at V came to 4 bases and at J to 10 bases, leaving 4 bases not matched to a gene. The sequenced sample consisted of PBMCs. V usage is TRBV10-3 and J usage is TRBJ2-1; 7 bases are a match to TRBD1. This clonotype originated in a woman between 18 and 29 years old in good health and CMV-seropositive. The CDR3 DNA follows: TGTGCCATCAGTGGAACAGGGGTAGAGCAGTTCTTC. Protein product: CAISGTGVEQFF.